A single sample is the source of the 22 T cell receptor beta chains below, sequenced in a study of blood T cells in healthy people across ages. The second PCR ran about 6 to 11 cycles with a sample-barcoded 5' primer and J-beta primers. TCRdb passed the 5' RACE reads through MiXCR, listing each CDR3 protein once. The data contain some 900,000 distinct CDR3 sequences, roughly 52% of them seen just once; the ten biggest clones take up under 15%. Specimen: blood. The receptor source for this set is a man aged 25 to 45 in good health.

CDR3 in DNA: TGTGCCAGCAGTTTACACGGTCGGGTAGGGAGCTACGAGCAGTACTTC. This codes for CASSLHGRVGSYEQYF. This chain connects TRBV12-3 or TRBV12-4 to TRBJ2-7, with D possibly being TRBD2 (5 bases). The V gene lost 2 bases and the J gene lost 3 bases, with 17 bases spanning the gap. CDR3 length: 16 amino acids.

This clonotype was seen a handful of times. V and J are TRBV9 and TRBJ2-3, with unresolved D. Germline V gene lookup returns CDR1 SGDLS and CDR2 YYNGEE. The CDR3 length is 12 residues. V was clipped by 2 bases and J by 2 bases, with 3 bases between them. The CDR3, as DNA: TGTGCCAGCAGCGTTGACACAGATACGCAGTATTTT. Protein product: CASSVDTDTQYF. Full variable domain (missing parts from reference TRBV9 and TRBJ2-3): DSGVTQTPKHLITATGQRVTLRCSPRSGDLSVYWYQQSLDQGLQFLIQYYNGEERAKGNILERFSAQQFPDLHSELNLSSLELGDSALYFCASSVDTDTQYFGPGTRLTVL.

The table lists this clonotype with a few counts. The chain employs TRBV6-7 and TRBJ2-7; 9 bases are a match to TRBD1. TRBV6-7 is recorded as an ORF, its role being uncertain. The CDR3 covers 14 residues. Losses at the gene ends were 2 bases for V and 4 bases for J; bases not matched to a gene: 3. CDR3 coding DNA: TGTGCCAGCAGTTACGGGGACAGGGCATACGAGCAGTACTTC. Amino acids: CASSYGDRAYEQYF.

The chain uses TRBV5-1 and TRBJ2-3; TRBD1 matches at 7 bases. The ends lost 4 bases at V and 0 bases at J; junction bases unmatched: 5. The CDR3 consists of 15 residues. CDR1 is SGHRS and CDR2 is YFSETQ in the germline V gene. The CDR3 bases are TGCGCCAGCAGCCAGGGGGATTCTAGCACAGATACGCAGTATTTT. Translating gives CASSQGDSSTDTQYF.

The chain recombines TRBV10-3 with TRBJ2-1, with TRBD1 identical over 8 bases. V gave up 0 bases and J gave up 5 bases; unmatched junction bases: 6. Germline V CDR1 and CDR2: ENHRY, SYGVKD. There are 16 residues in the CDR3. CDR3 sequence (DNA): TGTGCCATCAGTGAGTCGAACAGGGGGTATAACAATGAGCAGTTCTTC. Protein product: CAISESNRGYNNEQFF.

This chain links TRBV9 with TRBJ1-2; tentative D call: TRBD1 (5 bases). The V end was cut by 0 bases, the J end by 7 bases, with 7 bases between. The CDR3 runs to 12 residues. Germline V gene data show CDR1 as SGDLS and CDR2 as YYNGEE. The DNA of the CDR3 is TGTGCCAGCAGCGTAGAAAGGGGTGGCTACACCTTC. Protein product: CASSVERGGYTF. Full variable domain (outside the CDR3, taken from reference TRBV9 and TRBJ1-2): DSGVTQTPKHLITATGQRVTLRCSPRSGDLSVYWYQQSLDQGLQFLIQYYNGEERAKGNILERFSAQQFPDLHSELNLSSLELGDSALYFCASSVERGGYTFGSGTRLTVV.

The CDR3 DNA reads as TGCAGTGCTCCCGGGGACAGGGGGCGTACGGATACGCAGTATTTT. Protein: CSAPGDRGRTDTQYF. The V call is TRBV20-1, the J call TRBJ2-3, with 12 bases aligning to TRBD1. CDR1 and CDR2 from the germline V gene are DFQATT and SNEGSKA (reference sequence). V gave up 5 bases and J gave up 6 bases; unmatched junction bases: 9. CDR3 length equals 15 residues.

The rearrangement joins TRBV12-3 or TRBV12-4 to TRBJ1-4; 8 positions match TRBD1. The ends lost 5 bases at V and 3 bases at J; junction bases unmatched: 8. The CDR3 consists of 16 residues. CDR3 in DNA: TGTGCCAGCAGTAGCGGACAGGGAGTTGCTAATGAAAAACTGTTTTTT. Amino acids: CASSSGQGVANEKLFF.

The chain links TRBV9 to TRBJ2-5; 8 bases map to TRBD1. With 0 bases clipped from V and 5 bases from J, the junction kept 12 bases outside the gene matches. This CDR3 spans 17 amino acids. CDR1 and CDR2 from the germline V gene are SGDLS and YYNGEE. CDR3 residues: CASSVDVGQGLLETQYF. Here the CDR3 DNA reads TGTGCCAGCAGCGTAGATGTAGGACAGGGCTTATTGGAGACCCAGTACTTC.

CDR3 coding DNA: TGTGCCATCAGTGAACGTAGGGGACAGGGCCTTAACTATGGCTACACCTTC. This encodes CAISERRGQGLNYGYTF. The V and J genes are TRBV10-3 and TRBJ1-2; 9 nucleotides agree with TRBD1. The CDR3 totals 17 residues. V shed 3 bases, J shed 1 base, and the junction held 9 bases outside the gene matches. Germline V lookup: CDR1 ENHRY, CDR2 SYGVKD.

For the CDR3, the DNA is TGCAGTGCTGTACAGGGGGCCGGGGAGCTGTTTTTT. Translation: CSAVQGAGELFF. The V and J genes are TRBV20-1 and TRBJ2-2, with 8 bases matching TRBD1. This CDR3 has 12 residues. Germline CDR1 is DFQATT and CDR2 is SNEGSKA (reference sequence). Germline trimming cut 5 bases from V and 6 bases from J; bases unmatched to any gene: 2.

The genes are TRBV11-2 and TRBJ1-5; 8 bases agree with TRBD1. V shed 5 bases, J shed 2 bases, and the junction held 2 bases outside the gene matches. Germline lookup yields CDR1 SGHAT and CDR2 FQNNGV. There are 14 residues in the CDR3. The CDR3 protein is CASSKTGGNQPQHF. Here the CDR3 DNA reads TGTGCCAGCAGCAAGACAGGGGGCAATCAGCCCCAGCATTTT.

The CDR3 here is CASSEFSSGETVAYEQYF. DNA for the CDR3: TGTGCCAGCAGTGAATTTTCTAGCGGGGAAACCGTTGCCTACGAGCAGTACTTC. The chain uses TRBV2 and TRBJ2-7; 9 positions match TRBD2. Germline V CDR1 and CDR2: SNHLY, FYNNEI. With V trimmed by 2 bases and J by 2 bases, 13 bases remained unmatched. This CDR3 region has 18 residues.

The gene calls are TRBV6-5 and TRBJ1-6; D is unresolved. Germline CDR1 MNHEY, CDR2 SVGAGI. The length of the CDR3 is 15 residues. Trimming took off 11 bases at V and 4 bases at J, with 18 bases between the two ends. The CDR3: CAEAVYSLYNSPLHF. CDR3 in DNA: TGTGCCGAGGCTGTATACTCTTTATATAATTCACCCCTCCACTTT.

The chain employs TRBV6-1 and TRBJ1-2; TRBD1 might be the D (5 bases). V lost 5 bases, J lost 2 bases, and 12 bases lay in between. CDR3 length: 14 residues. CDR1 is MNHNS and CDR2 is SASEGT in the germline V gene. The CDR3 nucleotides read TGTGCCAGCAGTAAAGGGACGGGCAACTATGGCTACACCTTC. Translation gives CASSKGTGNYGYTF.

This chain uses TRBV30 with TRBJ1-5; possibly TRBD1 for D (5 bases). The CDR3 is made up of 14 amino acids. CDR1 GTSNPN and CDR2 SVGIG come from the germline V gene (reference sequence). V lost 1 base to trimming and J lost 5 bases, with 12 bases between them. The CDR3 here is CAWSALGGDQPQHF. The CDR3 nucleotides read TGTGCCTGGAGTGCCCTCGGGGGTGATCAGCCCCAGCATTTT.

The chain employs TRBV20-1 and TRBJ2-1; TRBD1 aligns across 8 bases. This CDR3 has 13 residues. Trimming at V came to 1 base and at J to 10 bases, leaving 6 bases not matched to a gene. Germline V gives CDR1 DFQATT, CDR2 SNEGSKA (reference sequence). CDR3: CSARGDRIFEQFF. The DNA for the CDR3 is TGCAGTGCTAGAGGGGACAGGATTTTCGAGCAGTTCTTC.

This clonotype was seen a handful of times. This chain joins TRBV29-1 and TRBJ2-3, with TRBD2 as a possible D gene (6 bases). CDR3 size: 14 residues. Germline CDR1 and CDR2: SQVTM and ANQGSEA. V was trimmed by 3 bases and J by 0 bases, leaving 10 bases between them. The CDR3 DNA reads TGCAGCGTTGACGTACGGGGGAGCACAGATACGCAGTATTTT. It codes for CSVDVRGSTDTQYF.

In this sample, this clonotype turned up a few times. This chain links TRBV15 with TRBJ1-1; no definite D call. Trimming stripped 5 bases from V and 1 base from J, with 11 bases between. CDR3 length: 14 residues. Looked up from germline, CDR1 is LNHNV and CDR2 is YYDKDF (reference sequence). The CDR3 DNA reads TGTGCCACCAGCTCCATTGCAGGGAACACTGAAGCTTTCTTT. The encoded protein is CATSSIAGNTEAFF.

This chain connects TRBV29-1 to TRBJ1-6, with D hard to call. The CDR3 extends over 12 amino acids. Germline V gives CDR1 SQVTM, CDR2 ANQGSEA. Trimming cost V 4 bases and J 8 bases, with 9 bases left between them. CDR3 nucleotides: TGCAGCGTTGGCCCCGTTGATTCACCCCTCCACTTT. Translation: CSVGPVDSPLHF. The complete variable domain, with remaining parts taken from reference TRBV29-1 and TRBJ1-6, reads SAVISQKPSRDICQRGTSLTIQCQVDSQVTMMFWYRQQPGQSLTLIATANQGSEATYESGFVIDKFPISRPNLTFSTLTVSNMSPEDSSIYLCSVGPVDSPLHFGNGTRLTVT.

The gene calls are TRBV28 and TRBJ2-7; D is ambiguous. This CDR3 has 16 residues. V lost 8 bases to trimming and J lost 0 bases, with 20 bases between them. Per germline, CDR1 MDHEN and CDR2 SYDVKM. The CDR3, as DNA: TGTGCCAGCGCCATGGGCCACAGCACAAACTCCTACGAGCAGTACTTC. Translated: CASAMGHSTNSYEQYF.

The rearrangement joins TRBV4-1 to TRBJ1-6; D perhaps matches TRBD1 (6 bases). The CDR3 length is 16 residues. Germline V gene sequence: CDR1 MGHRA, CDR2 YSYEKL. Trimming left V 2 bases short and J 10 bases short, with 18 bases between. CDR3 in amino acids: CASSQPTRQGRSPLHF. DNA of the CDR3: TGCGCCAGCAGCCAACCGACGCGGCAGGGGCGCTCACCCCTCCACTTT.